Detailed here is one TCR beta chain. Its antigen is as yet unknown. The data originate from a study of T cell responses to AZD1222 COVID-19 vaccine. Overall study context: Second doses were pooled across both intervals (about 4 or about 12 weeks).

Using immunoSEQ multiplex PCR, the repertoire was profiled, and TCRdb retains in-frame clones only, with some absent. In the table there are 150,000 to 200,000 clones, more than 70% of which are singletons. V was pared by 7 bases and J by 6 bases, with 23 bases between. This CDR3 region has 16 residues. CDR1 and CDR2 from the germline V gene are SGDLS and YYNGEE. Broader study findings: The donors showed a predominance of white British ancestry and of females, with possible underestimation of clonal diversity. At baseline, just six AZD1222 recipients tested seropositive. As reported, nearly half of all spike-specific TCRs target variant regions that are unmutated.

Source: peripheral blood, taken on day 0 of AZD1222 vaccination. The rearrangement uses TRBV9 and TRBJ2-1; D remains unclear. This TCR was recovered from an adult in good health. The CDR3 is CASSESGNPVGNEQFF. In nucleotides, the CDR3 is TGTGCCAGCTCGGAGTCGGGCAACCCCGTGGGCAATGAGCAGTTCTTC.